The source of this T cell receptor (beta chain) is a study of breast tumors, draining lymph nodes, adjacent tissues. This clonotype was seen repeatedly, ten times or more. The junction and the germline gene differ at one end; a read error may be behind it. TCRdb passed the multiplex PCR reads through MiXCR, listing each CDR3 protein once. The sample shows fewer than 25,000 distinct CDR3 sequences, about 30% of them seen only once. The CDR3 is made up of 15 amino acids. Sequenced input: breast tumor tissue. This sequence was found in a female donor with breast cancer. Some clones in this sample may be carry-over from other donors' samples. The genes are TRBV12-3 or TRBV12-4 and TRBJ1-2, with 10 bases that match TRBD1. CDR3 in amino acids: CASSFSGTGAYGDTF. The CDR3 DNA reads TGTGCCAGCAGTTTTTCCGGGACAGGGGCCTATGGCGACACCTTC.